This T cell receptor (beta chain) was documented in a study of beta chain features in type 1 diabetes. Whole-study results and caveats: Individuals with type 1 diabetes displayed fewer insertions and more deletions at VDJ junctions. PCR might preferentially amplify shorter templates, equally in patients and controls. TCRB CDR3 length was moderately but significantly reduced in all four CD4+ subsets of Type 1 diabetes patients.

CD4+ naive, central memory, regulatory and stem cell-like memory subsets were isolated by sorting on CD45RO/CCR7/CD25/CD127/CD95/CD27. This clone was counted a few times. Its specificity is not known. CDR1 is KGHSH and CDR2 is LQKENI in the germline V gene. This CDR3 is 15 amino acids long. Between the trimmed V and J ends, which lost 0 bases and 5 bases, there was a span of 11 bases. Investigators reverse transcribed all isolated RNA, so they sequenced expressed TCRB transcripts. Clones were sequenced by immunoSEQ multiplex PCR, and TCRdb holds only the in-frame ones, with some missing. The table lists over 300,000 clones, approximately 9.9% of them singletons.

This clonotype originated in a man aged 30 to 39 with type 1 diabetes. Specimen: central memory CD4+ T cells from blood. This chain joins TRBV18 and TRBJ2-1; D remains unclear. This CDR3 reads CASSPPGERNNEQFF. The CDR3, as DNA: TGTGCCAGCTCACCACCGGGCGAGCGTAACAATGAGCAGTTCTTC.